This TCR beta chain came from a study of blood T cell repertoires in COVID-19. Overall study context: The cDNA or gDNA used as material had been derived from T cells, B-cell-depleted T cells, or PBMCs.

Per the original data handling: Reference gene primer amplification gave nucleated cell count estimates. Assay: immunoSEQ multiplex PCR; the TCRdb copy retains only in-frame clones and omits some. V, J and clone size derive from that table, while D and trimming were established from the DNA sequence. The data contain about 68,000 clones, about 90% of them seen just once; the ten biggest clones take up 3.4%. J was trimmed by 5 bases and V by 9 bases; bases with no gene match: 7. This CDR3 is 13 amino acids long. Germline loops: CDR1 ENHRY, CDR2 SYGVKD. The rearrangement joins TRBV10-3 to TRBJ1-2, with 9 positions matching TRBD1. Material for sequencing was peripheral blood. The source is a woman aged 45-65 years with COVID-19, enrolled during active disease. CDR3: CAIRTGEDYGYTF. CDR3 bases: TGTGCCATACGGACAGGGGAGGATTATGGCTACACCTTC.